This record covers a single TCR beta chain. The sample is drawn from a study of cytomegalovirus exposure and HLA in healthy donors. As for the study in general: Across around 400 genotyped donors, approximately 81% landed in the Caucasian-associated ancestry cluster.

PCR involved 60 Vbeta and 13 Jbeta primers. The assay was immunoSEQ multiplex PCR, and TCRdb's table has in-frame clones only and misses some. This sample yields over 150,000 clones, of which roughly 81% are seen a single time; approximately 13% belongs to the top ten. In germline, CDR1 is SGHNT, CDR2 YYREEE (reference sequence). V was shortened by 4 bases and J by 11 bases, with 21 bases between the two germline ends. CDR3 size: 14 residues. This chain links TRBV5-4 with TRBJ1-1; D is unresolved. The sequencing input was PBMCs. The TCR originated in a woman in her 50s in good health and CMV-seronegative. The CDR3 is CASSLNSEELGAFF. The DNA of the CDR3 is TGTGCCAGCAGCCTAAACTCGGAGGAGTTAGGGGCTTTCTTT.